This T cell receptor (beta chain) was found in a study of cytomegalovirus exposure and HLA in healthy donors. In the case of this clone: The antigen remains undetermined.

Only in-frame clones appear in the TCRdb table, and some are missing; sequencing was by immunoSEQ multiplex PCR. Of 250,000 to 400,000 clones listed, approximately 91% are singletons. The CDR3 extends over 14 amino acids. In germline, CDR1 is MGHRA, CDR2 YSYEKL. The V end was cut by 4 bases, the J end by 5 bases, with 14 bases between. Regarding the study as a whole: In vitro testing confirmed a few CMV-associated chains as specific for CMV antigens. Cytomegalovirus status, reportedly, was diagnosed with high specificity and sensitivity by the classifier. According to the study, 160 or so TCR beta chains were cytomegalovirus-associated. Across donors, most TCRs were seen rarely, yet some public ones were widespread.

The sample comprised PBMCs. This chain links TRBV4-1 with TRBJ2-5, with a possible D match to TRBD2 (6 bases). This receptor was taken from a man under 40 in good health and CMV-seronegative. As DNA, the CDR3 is TGCGCCAGCAGCCGGCAGGCGGAGGGCGAGACCCAGTACTTC. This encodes CASSRQAEGETQYF.